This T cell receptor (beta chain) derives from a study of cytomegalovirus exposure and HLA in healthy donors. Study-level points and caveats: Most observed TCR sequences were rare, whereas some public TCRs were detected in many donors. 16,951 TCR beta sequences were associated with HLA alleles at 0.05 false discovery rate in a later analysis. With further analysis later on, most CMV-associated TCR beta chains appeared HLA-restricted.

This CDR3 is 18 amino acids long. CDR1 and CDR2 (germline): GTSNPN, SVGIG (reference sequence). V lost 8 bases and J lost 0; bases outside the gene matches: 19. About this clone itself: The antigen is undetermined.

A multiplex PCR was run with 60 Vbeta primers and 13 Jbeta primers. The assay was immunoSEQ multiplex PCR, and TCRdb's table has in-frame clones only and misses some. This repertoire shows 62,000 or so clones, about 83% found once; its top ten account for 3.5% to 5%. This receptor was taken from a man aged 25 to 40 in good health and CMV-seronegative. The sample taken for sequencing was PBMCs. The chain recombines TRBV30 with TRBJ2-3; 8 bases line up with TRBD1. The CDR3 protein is CARSTGQGLVISTDTQYF. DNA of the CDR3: TGTGCCCGAAGCACTGGACAGGGTCTGGTAATTAGCACAGATACGCAGTATTTT.